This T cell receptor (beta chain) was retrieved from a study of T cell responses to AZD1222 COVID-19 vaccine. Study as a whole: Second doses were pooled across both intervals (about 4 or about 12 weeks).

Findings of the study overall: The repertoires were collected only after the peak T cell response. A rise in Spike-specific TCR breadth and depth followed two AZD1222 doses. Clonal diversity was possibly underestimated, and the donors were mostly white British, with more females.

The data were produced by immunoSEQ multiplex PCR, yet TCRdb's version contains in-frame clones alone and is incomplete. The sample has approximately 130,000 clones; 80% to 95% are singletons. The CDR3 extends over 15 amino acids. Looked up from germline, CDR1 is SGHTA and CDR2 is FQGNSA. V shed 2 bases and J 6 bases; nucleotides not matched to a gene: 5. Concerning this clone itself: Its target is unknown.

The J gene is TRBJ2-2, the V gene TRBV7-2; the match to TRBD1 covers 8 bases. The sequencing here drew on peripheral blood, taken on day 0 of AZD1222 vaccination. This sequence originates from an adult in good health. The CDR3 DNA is TGTGCCAGCAGCTTACGGACAGGGCACGCCGGGGAGCTGTTTTTT. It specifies CASSLRTGHAGELFF.